The 12 T cell receptor beta chains given below trace back to one sample, sequenced in a study of blood T cell repertoires in COVID-19. TCRdb's table, derived via immunoSEQ multiplex PCR, lists solely in-frame clones and lacks some. The data hold about 150,000 clones, with roughly nine tenths observed a single time. Material for sequencing was peripheral blood. The receptors were gathered from a woman aged 55-70 years with active or convalescent COVID-19.

CDR3 loop: CASSLGAGGQGFF. Here the CDR3 DNA reads TGTGCCAGCAGCTTGGGAGCGGGGGGGCAAGGCTTCTTC. The chain links TRBV5-6 to TRBJ2-1; the match to TRBD2 covers 10 bases. Trimming cost V 0 bases and J 16 bases; bases outside gene matches: 7. The CDR3 loop spans 13 amino acids. Looked up from germline, CDR1 is SGHDT and CDR2 is YYEEEE.

CDR3 coding DNA: TGCGCCAGCAGCTTTGGTAGCGAATACGAGCAGTACTTC. This translates into CASSFGSEYEQYF. The V and J genes are TRBV5-1 and TRBJ2-7; perhaps TRBD2 as D (5 bases). The CDR3 consists of 13 residues. CDR1 is SGHRS, CDR2 YFSETQ, per germline. Trimming shortened V by 2 bases and J by 4 bases, and 10 bases separated the two germline ends.

This chain connects TRBV12-5 to TRBJ1-3, with a possible D match to TRBD1 (6 bases). Looked up from germline, CDR1 is LGHNT and CDR2 is FRNRAP. Trimming left V 4 bases short and J 0 bases short, with 16 bases between. CDR3 size: 17 residues. CDR3: CASGYLGGAVSGNTIYF. In DNA form, the CDR3 reads TGTGCTAGTGGTTACCTCGGGGGGGCGGTCTCTGGAAACACCATATATTTT.

The V and J genes are TRBV7-3 and TRBJ2-5; 9 bases fit TRBD1. Germline V lookup: CDR1 SGHTA, CDR2 FQGTGA. The CDR3 sequence is 14 residues long. V shed 5 bases and J 5 bases; nucleotides not matched to a gene: 6. In DNA, the CDR3 is TGTGCCAGCAGCCCGGGGACAGGGCTGGAGACCCAGTACTTC. Translating gives CASSPGTGLETQYF.

V gene TRBV7-2 combines with J gene TRBJ2-3, with D unresolved. Trimming shortened V by 3 bases and J by 1 base, and 8 bases separated the two germline ends. Germline CDR1 SGHTA, CDR2 FQGNSA. The CDR3 is 14 amino acids. CDR3 region: CASSFLAGTDTQYF. As DNA, the CDR3 is TGTGCCAGCAGCTTTTTGGCTGGCACAGATACGCAGTATTTT. Full variable domain (outside the CDR3, taken from reference TRBV7-2 and TRBJ2-3): GAGVSQSPSNKVTEKGKDVELRCDPISGHTALYWYRQSLGQGLEFLIYFQGNSAPDKSGLPSDRFSAERTGGSVSTLTIQRTQQEDSAVYLCASSFLAGTDTQYFGPGTRLTVL.

The chain combines TRBV4-1 with TRBJ2-7; D is uncertain. Germline V gene data show CDR1 as MGHRA and CDR2 as YSYEKL. V lost 1 base to trimming and J lost 9 bases, with 13 bases between them. This CDR3 has 13 amino acids. The CDR3 nucleotides read TGCGCCAGCAGCCAAGGTTTAATAGAGAGGCAGTACTTC. Protein: CASSQGLIERQYF.

This rearrangement joins TRBV5-4 to TRBJ2-3, with 7 nucleotides matching TRBD1. The CDR3 totals 15 residues. The junction had 8 bases not matched to a gene; V was cut back by 2 bases and J by 5 bases. Looked up from germline, CDR1 is SGHNT and CDR2 is YYREEE (reference sequence). DNA of the CDR3: TGTGCCAGCAGCTTCAACAGGGGCAGTCAAGATACGCAGTATTTT. This sequence encodes CASSFNRGSQDTQYF.

V is TRBV5-6 and J is TRBJ2-3; a weak D match, TRBD2 (5 bases). Germline CDR1 and CDR2: SGHDT and YYEEEE. The CDR3 consists of 19 residues. Trimming pared 5 bases from V and 7 bases from J, leaving 32 bases between. CDR3 coding DNA: TGTGCCAGCAGACAAGGTCCGAGTTCGGGGTGGATCTTTGAGAATACGCAGTATTTT. It is translated as CASRQGPSSGWIFENTQYF.

This rearrangement joins TRBV29-1 to TRBJ1-1, with D uncertain. CDR1 is SQVTM and CDR2 is ANQGSEA in the germline V gene. CDR3 length: 13 amino acids. V was shortened by 7 bases and J by 2 bases, with 14 bases between the two germline ends. The CDR3 bases are TGCAGCGCCTCATTACTAGGTAACACTGAAGCTTTCTTT. Residues: CSASLLGNTEAFF.

The chain couples TRBV6-5 to TRBJ1-3, with no clear D. This CDR3 is built from 13 residues. Trimming took off 6 bases at V and 0 bases at J, with 6 bases between the two ends. The germline V gene has CDR1 MNHEY and CDR2 SVGAGI. Here the CDR3 reads CASRRGSGNTIYF. DNA of the CDR3: TGTGCCAGCAGGCGAGGCTCTGGAAACACCATATATTTT.

The V and J genes are TRBV7-8 and TRBJ2-5, with 7 bases aligning to TRBD2. V trimming: 5 bases; J trimming: 4 bases; junction bases outside the gene matches: 10. The germline gives CDR1 SGHVS, CDR2 FQNEAQ. The CDR3 spans 15 residues. The CDR3 region has the DNA TGTGCCAGCAGCAGGAATGGCGGGGGAGGAGAGACCCAGTACTTC. Its translation is CASSRNGGGGETQYF. Full variable domain (rest looked up from reference TRBV7-8 and TRBJ2-5): GAGVSQSPRYKVAKRGQDVALRCDPISGHVSLFWYQQALGQGPEFLTYFQNEAQLDKSGLPSDRFFAERPEGSVSTLKIQRTQQEDSAVYLCASSRNGGGGETQYFGPGTRLLVL.

CDR3 nucleotide sequence: TGTGCCAGCAGCCGAAAAAGCCACGAGCAGTACTTC. It is translated as CASSRKSHEQYF. This chain joins TRBV7-9 and TRBJ2-7; D is uncertain. This CDR3 has 12 residues. With 5 bases removed from V and 5 bases from J, the gap between germline ends came to 10 bases. Per germline, CDR1 SEHNR and CDR2 FQNEAQ (reference sequence).